This TCR beta chain originates from a study of blood T cells in healthy people across ages. General study findings and limits: TCR beta diversity, measured per million T cells, fell in a roughly linear way with age.

Germline trimming cut 5 bases from V and 5 bases from J; bases unmatched to any gene: 9. Germline V gene data show CDR1 as SGHVS and CDR2 as FQNEAQ. The CDR3 has 16 residues. The donors, healthy Caucasians from Russia, were aged roughly 6 to 100. For this clonotype: Its antigen remains unknown.

Primed by a sample-barcoded 5' primer and a J-beta primer mix, a second PCR proceeded for about 7 to 11 cycles. TCRdb redid the calling of the 5' RACE reads with MiXCR, one entry per CDR3 protein. The top ten hold less than 0.75% of the sample, which has fewer than 1,200,000 distinct CDR3 sequences, under 30% seen once. These records were also assigned to another study, of T cells of mothers and their children. That report notes: Study donors consisted of three healthy Caucasian mothers and their six children. When the second PCR was run, its M1S primer added sample barcodes and 2-4 random nucleotides.

The TCR originated in a girl aged 2 to 9 in good health. The chain carries TRBV7-8 and TRBJ2-1; TRBD2 aligns across 10 bases. The sequenced material came from blood. The CDR3, as DNA: TGTGCCAGCAGCAATCTACTAGCGGGGCTAAACAATGAGCAGTTCTTC. This codes for CASSNLLAGLNNEQFF.